This TCR beta chain was captured by sequencing in a study of shared clonotypes between healthy human individuals. Overall study: CD4 naive cells filled three plates per donor, CD4 memory three, CD8 naive two and CD8 memory one. Study-wide results and limits: Despite large depth, sorted-subset datasets appeared incompletely sequenced. Several donors shared about 5% of their naive CD4 clonotypes. All-four-donor shared clonotypes had higher generation probabilities than non-shared clonotypes did.

The length of the CDR3 is 14 residues. The junction had 5 bases not matched to a gene; V was cut back by 2 bases and J by 7 bases. Germline loops: CDR1 SGDLS, CDR2 YYNGEE. This clone showed up just a few times. The target antigen is unknown. Additional DNA sequences in this sample encode the identical CDR3. Assay used: immunoSEQ multiplex PCR; TCRdb lists only in-frame clones, some missing. Of 2 million to 3 million clones listed, roughly 93% are singletons. J is TRBJ1-2 and V is TRBV9; 10 bases agree with TRBD1. This clonotype originated in a man between 18 and 29 years old in good health. Some clones in this sample may be carry-over from other donors' samples. Sequencing used naive CD4+ T cells from PBMCs. Indicated subset: CD45RA+ positively selected. CDR3 sequence reads: CASSVGTGEGGYTF. The DNA for the CDR3 is TGTGCCAGCAGCGTTGGGACAGGGGAGGGTGGCTACACCTTC.